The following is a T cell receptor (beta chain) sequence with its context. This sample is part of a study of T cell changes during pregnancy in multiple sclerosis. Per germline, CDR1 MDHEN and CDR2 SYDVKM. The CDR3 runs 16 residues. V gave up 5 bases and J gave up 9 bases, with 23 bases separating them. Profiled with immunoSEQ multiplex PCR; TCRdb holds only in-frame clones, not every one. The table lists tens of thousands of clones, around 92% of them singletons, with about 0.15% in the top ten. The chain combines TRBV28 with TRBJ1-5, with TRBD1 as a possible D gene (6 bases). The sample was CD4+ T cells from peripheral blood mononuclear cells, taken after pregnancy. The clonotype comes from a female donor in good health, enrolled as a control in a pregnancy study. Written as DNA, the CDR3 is TGTGCCAGCAGTACTACCTCAGACAGGAGGACCACGCCCCAGCATTTT. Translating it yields CASSTTSDRRTTPQHF.